The 15 T cell receptor beta chains listed next were all sequenced from one sample in a study of cytomegalovirus exposure and HLA in healthy donors. The PCR had 60 Vbeta and 13 Jbeta primers. Profiling relied on immunoSEQ multiplex PCR, and the TCRdb table lists in-frame clones only, not all of them. The repertoire consists of about 95,000 clones, with just over 70% occurring once and the leading ten covering 8.2%. Sequences were obtained from PBMCs. All receptors derive from a man between 60 and 70 years old in good health and CMV-seronegative.

This clone came up once. The gene calls are TRBV15 and TRBJ1-5; D unclear. V was clipped by 0 bases and J by 7 bases, with 19 bases between them. Per germline, CDR1 LNHNV and CDR2 YYDKDF (reference sequence). The CDR3 is 17 amino acids. This CDR3 reads CATSRDDLRVASQPQHF. In DNA form, the CDR3 reads TGTGCCACCAGCAGAGACGATCTGAGGGTAGCGAGCCAGCCCCAGCATTTT.

V and J are TRBV2 and TRBJ2-7, with D possibly TRBD1 on 6 matching bases. CDR1 SNHLY and CDR2 FYNNEI come from the germline V gene. There are 16 residues in the CDR3. The germline V and J ends were trimmed by 4 bases and 0 bases, with 16 bases remaining between them. The CDR3 DNA sequence: TGTGCCAGCAGTGGGGACCCGGGACACAACTCCTACGAGCAGTACTTC. Its translation is CASSGDPGHNSYEQYF.

V gene TRBV28 combines with J gene TRBJ1-2; 7 bases are shared with TRBD1. V lost 7 bases to trimming and J lost 4 bases; unmatched junction nucleotides: 3. The CDR3 extends over 12 amino acids. Germline V lookup: CDR1 MDHEN, CDR2 SYDVKM. CDR3 in amino acids: CASKTGPYGYTF. The CDR3 DNA reads TGTGCCAGCAAGACAGGGCCCTATGGCTACACCTTC.

CDR3 residues: CASSLRPDRQGGNEKLFF. CDR3 nucleotide sequence: TGTGCCAGCTCACTACGACCGGACCGGCAAGGGGGTAATGAAAAACTGTTTTTT. The V and J genes are TRBV18 and TRBJ1-4; maybe TRBD1 (6 bases). CDR1 is KGHSH and CDR2 is LQKENI in the germline V gene. Between the trimmed V and J ends, which lost 4 bases and 4 bases, there was a span of 22 bases. The CDR3 totals 18 residues.

This clone showed up just once. The chain has TRBV7-8 and TRBJ2-3, with D possibly TRBD2 on 5 matching bases. CDR1 is SGHVS and CDR2 is FQNEAQ in the germline V gene. The CDR3 sequence is 15 residues long. Trimming removed 7 bases at V and 2 bases at J, with 16 bases between. CDR3 sequence: CASNPWEPITDTQYF. CDR3 DNA sequence: TGTGCCAGCAACCCCTGGGAGCCGATCACAGATACGCAGTATTTT.

V and J are TRBV9 and TRBJ2-1; 7 nucleotides agree with TRBD2. This CDR3 spans 15 amino acids. The J segment lost 2 bases and the V segment lost 4 bases, leaving 6 bases of the junction unmatched. CDR1 is SGDLS, CDR2 YYNGEE, per germline. The CDR3 is CASSPREEPYNEQFF. The CDR3 DNA follows: TGTGCCAGCAGCCCCCGGGAGGAGCCCTACAATGAGCAGTTCTTC.

The chain couples TRBV2 to TRBJ2-3, with D hard to call. V gave up 7 bases and J gave up 4 bases, with 6 bases separating them. CDR1 and CDR2 from the germline V gene are SNHLY and FYNNEI. The CDR3 spans 11 residues. CDR3 in DNA: TGTGCCAGCAACGGTGCAGATACGCAGTATTTT. Protein sequence: CASNGADTQYF.

V gene TRBV4-1 combines with J gene TRBJ2-3; D possibly corresponds to TRBD1 (6 bases). V gave up 8 bases and J gave up 1 base, with 19 bases separating them. The CDR3 sequence is 16 residues long. Germline V CDR1 and CDR2: MGHRA, YSYEKL. The CDR3: CASSQEGGSGTDTQYF. In DNA, the CDR3 is TGCGCCAGCTCGCAAGAAGGGGGATCGGGCACAGATACGCAGTATTTT.

V is TRBV28 and J is TRBJ2-5; 9 positions agree with TRBD1. Germline CDR1 MDHEN, CDR2 SYDVKM. V lost 6 bases to trimming and J lost 4 bases; unmatched junction nucleotides: 6. The CDR3 sequence is 14 residues long. The CDR3 nucleotides read TGTGCCAGCAGGGGACAGGGCGATCTAGAGACCCAGTACTTC. As protein: CASRGQGDLETQYF.

This chain connects TRBV10-1 to TRBJ2-2; the match to TRBD1 covers 9 bases. The CDR3 loop spans 15 amino acids. Germline loops: CDR1 WNHNN, CDR2 SYGVQD (reference sequence). V dropped 5 bases and J dropped 4; count of bases not matched to a gene: 5. This CDR3 reads CASSQTGGITGELFF. As DNA, the CDR3 is TGCGCCAGCAGTCAAACAGGGGGCATCACCGGGGAGCTGTTTTTT.

The chain employs TRBV6-4 and TRBJ2-2, with a weak D call TRBD1 (6 bases). This CDR3 spans 13 amino acids. Trimming removed 5 bases from V and 4 bases from J, with 8 bases in between. Germline loops: CDR1 MRHNA, CDR2 SNTAGT. The CDR3 sequence: CASSRGGTGELFF. DNA for the CDR3: TGTGCCAGCAGTCGAGGGGGCACCGGGGAGCTGTTTTTT.

The V and J genes are TRBV2 and TRBJ2-3; the match to TRBD2 covers 14 bases. The V gene's germline CDR1 is SNHLY and CDR2 FYNNEI. The CDR3 length is 16 residues. The V and J ends lost 4 bases and 2 bases, in that order; junction bases with no gene match: 2. Here the CDR3 DNA reads TGTGCCAGCAGTGCGGGACTAGCGGGGGTCACAGATACGCAGTATTTT. Amino acid sequence: CASSAGLAGVTDTQYF. The full variable domain, with the rest looked up from reference TRBV2 and TRBJ2-3, is EPEVTQTPSHQVTQMGQEVILRCVPISNHLYFYWYRQILGQKVEFLVSFYNNEISEKSEIFDDQFSVERPDGSNFTLKIRSTKLEDSAMYFCASSAGLAGVTDTQYFGPGTRLTVL.

The gene calls are TRBV19 and TRBJ1-5, with 7 bases that match TRBD1. Germline-derived CDR1 and CDR2 are LNHDA and SQIVND (reference sequence). The CDR3 sequence is 12 residues long. V lost 9 bases and J lost 9; bases outside the gene matches: 8. CDR3 bases: TGTGCCAGCACTGACAGGGACGGGCCCCAGCATTTT. Protein product: CASTDRDGPQHF.

The sample holds one count of this clone. The J gene is TRBJ2-7, the V gene TRBV18, with D perhaps TRBD2 (5 bases). V gave up 2 bases and J gave up 3 bases, with 11 bases separating them. Germline CDR1 is KGHSH and CDR2 is LQKENI. CDR3 length: 14 amino acids. The CDR3 DNA reads TGTGCCAGCTCACCAGCGGGTAAGGACTACGAGCAGTACTTC. It translates to CASSPAGKDYEQYF.

The chain couples TRBV4-3 to TRBJ2-3, with 7 bases matching TRBD2. V dropped 3 bases and J dropped 4; count of bases not matched to a gene: 10. The CDR3 totals 16 residues. CDR1 is LGHNA, CDR2 YSLEER, per germline. This chain's CDR3 is CASSQERLAAADTQYF. In DNA, the CDR3 is TGCGCCAGCAGCCAGGAAAGACTAGCTGCTGCAGATACGCAGTATTTT.